What follows is one TCR beta chain and its context. Its antigen is undetermined. The sample comes from a study of cytomegalovirus exposure and HLA in healthy donors. Study outcomes and limitations: Diagnosis of cytomegalovirus status made by the classifier reportedly showed high specificity and sensitivity.

TCRdb's table, derived via immunoSEQ multiplex PCR, lists solely in-frame clones and lacks some. The repertoire consists of under 250,000 clones, with around 86% occurring once and the leading ten covering 1.5% to 2%. The sample was PBMCs. The TCR comes from a woman between 18 and 30 years old in good health and CMV-seropositive.

The CDR3 coding sequence is TGTGCCACAAGAGGCGAGGGGGGGTGGACTGAAGCTTTCTTT. Translated, it gives CATRGEGGWTEAFF. This chain connects TRBV15 to TRBJ1-1; D might be TRBD1 (6 bases). The CDR3 is 14 residues long. V was clipped by 9 bases and J by 5 bases, with 19 bases between them. Looked up from germline, CDR1 is LNHNV and CDR2 is YYDKDF (reference sequence).